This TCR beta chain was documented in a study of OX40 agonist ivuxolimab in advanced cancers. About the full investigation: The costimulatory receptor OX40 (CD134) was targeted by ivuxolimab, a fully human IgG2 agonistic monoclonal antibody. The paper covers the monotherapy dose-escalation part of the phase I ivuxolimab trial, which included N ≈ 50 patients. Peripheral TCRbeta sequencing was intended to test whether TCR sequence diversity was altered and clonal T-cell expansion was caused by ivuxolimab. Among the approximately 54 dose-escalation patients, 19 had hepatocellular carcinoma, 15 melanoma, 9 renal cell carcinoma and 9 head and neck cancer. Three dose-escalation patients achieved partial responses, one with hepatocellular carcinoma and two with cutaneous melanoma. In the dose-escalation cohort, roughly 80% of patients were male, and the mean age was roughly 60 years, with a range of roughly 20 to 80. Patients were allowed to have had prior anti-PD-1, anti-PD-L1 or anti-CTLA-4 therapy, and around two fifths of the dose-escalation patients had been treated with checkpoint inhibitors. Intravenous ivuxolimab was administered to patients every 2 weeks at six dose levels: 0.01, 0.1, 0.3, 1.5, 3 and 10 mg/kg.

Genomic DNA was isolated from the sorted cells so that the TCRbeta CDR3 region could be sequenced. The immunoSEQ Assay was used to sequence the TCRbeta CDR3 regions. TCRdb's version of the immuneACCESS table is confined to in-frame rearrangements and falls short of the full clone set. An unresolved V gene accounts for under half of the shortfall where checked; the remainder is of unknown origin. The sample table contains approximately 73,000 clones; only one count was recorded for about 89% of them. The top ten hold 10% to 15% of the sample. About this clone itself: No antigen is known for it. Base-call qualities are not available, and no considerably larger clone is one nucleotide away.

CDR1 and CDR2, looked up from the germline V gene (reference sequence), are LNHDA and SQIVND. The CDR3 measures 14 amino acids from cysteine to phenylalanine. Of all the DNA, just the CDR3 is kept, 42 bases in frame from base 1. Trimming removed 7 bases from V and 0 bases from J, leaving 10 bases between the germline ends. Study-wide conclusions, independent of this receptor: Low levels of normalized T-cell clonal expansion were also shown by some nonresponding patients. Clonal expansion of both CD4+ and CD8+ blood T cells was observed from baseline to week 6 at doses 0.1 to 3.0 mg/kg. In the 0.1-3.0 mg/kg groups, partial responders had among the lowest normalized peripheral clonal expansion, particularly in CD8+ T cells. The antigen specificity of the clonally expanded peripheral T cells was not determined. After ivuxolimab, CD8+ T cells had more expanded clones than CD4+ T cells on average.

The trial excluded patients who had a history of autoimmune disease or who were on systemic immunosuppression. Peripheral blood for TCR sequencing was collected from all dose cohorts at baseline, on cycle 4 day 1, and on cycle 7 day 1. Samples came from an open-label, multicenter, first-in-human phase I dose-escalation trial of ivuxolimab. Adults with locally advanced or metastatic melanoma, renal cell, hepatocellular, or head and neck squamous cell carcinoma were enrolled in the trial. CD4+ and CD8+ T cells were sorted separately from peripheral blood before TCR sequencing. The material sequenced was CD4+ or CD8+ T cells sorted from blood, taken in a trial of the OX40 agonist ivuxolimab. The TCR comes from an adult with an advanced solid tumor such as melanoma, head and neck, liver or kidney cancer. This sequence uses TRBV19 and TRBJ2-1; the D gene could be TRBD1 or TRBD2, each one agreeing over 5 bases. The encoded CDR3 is CASTRDGSYNEQFF. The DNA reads TGTGCCAGTACCCGGGACGGCTCCTACAATGAGCAGTTCTTC. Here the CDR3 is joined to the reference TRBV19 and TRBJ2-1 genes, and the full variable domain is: DGGITQSPKYLFRKEGQNVTLSCEQNLNHDAMYWYRQDPGQGLRLIYYSQIVNDFQKGDIAEGYSVSREKKESFPLTVTSAQKNPTAFYLCASTRDGSYNEQFFGPGTRLTVL.